What follows are 20 T cell receptor beta chains derived from one specimen sequenced in a study of cytomegalovirus exposure and HLA in healthy donors. PCR amplification relied on 60 Vbeta primers (plus 13 Jbeta primers). Sequencing was performed with immunoSEQ multiplex PCR; in TCRdb, only in-frame clones are kept and a portion is missing. The repertoire holds fewer than 150,000 clones, around 77% seen once, with roughly 5% in the top ten. The sequenced sample was PBMCs. All receptors derive from a woman aged 25 to 39 in good health and CMV-seropositive.

The gene calls are TRBV4-1 and TRBJ2-7; tentatively, D is TRBD1 (7 bases). V was pared by 4 bases and J by 0 bases, with 13 bases between. Germline V lookup: CDR1 MGHRA, CDR2 YSYEKL. The CDR3 is made up of 15 amino acids. Here the CDR3 reads CASSRQGGSSYEQYF. Written as DNA, the CDR3 is TGCGCCAGCAGCCGCCAGGGGGGTAGCTCCTACGAGCAGTACTTC.

The rearrangement uses TRBV2 and TRBJ1-5; tentatively, D is TRBD1 (5 bases). The germline V gene has CDR1 SNHLY and CDR2 FYNNEI. V gave up 5 bases and J gave up 1 base, with 18 bases separating them. The length of the CDR3 is 17 residues. CDR3 sequence reads: CASSWVRVGESNQPQHF. The CDR3 nucleotides read TGTGCCAGCAGTTGGGTCAGGGTAGGGGAAAGCAATCAGCCCCAGCATTTT.

The rearrangement links TRBV15 to TRBJ1-4; D gene unclear. From germline, CDR1 is LNHNV and CDR2 YYDKDF (reference sequence). Trimming took 0 bases from V and 10 from J, leaving 6 bases between them. CDR3 size: 12 residues. DNA for the CDR3: TGTGCCACCAGCAGAGATCAGTTAAAACTGTTTTTT. This encodes CATSRDQLKLFF.

The sample holds one count of this clone. The sample holds other DNA sequences that translate to the same CDR3. The V and J genes are TRBV2 and TRBJ1-5; 9 bases line up with TRBD1. Germline CDR1 and CDR2: SNHLY and FYNNEI. This CDR3 spans 14 amino acids. Losses at the gene ends were 4 bases for V and 5 bases for J; bases not matched to a gene: 3. The CDR3 bases are TGTGCCAGCAGTGTGGGACAGGGTGATCAGCCCCAGCATTTT. The encoded protein is CASSVGQGDQPQHF.

The rearrangement joins TRBV7-9 to TRBJ2-2; 9 positions match TRBD1. The V and J ends lost 5 bases and 1 base, in that order; junction bases with no gene match: 11. Germline V gene sequence: CDR1 SEHNR, CDR2 FQNEAQ (reference sequence). CDR3 length equals 18 residues. The chain's CDR3 is CASSPNLGQGGNTGELFF. The CDR3 nucleotides are TGTGCCAGCAGCCCAAACCTGGGACAGGGAGGGAACACCGGGGAGCTGTTTTTT.

The chain couples TRBV5-1 to TRBJ2-2; TRBD1 might be the D (5 bases). V gave up 0 bases and J gave up 0 bases, with 6 bases separating them. CDR1 is SGHRS, CDR2 YFSETQ, per germline. This CDR3 has 15 residues. The chain's CDR3 is CASSLGQTNTGELFF. Written as DNA, the CDR3 is TGCGCCAGCAGCTTGGGACAGACGAACACCGGGGAGCTGTTTTTT.

The genes are TRBV7-2 and TRBJ2-7; tentative D call: TRBD1 (5 bases). Germline CDR1 and CDR2: SGHTA and FQGNSA. Trimming took 5 bases from V and 4 from J, leaving 12 bases between them. The CDR3 spans 13 residues. The CDR3 spells CASSDQGLYEQYF. In DNA form, the CDR3 reads TGTGCCAGCAGCGATCAGGGTTTATACGAGCAGTACTTC. Variable domain in full (rest from reference TRBV7-2 and TRBJ2-7): GAGVSQSPSNKVTEKGKDVELRCDPISGHTALYWYRQSLGQGLEFLIYFQGNSAPDKSGLPSDRFSAERTGGSVSTLTIQRTQQEDSAVYLCASSDQGLYEQYFGPGTRLTVT.

This chain joins TRBV7-8 and TRBJ2-7; 9 bases are shared with TRBD1. Trimming at V came to 2 bases and at J to 1 base, leaving 6 bases not matched to a gene. The CDR3 length is 16 residues. Germline V CDR1 and CDR2: SGHVS, FQNEAQ. CDR3 nucleotide sequence: TGTGCCAGCAGCTTAACCTACAGGGGGCAATCCTACGAGCAGTACTTC. Its protein product is CASSLTYRGQSYEQYF.

V is TRBV9 and J is TRBJ2-3, with D maybe TRBD2 (6 bases). The V end lost 4 bases, the J end lost 6 bases, and 9 bases lay between the germline ends. Germline loops: CDR1 SGDLS, CDR2 YYNGEE. This CDR3 has 12 amino acids. The CDR3 nucleotides are TGTGCCAGCAGCTGGGACTTTGATACGCAGTATTTT. Its protein is CASSWDFDTQYF. Full variable domain (rest looked up from reference TRBV9 and TRBJ2-3): DSGVTQTPKHLITATGQRVTLRCSPRSGDLSVYWYQQSLDQGLQFLIQYYNGEERAKGNILERFSAQQFPDLHSELNLSSLELGDSALYFCASSWDFDTQYFGPGTRLTVL.

This clone was counted a few times. V gene TRBV6-1 combines with J gene TRBJ2-4; D not resolved. Germline V gene sequence: CDR1 MNHNS, CDR2 SASEGT. Trimming took 3 bases from V and 8 from J, leaving 14 bases between them. This CDR3 region has 14 residues. The CDR3 loop reads CASSDPLYQDIQYF. The CDR3 nucleotides read TGTGCCAGCAGTGACCCCCTGTACCAGGACATTCAGTACTTC.

The CDR3 is CASSLGAGSNQPQHF. As DNA, the CDR3 is TGTGCCAGCAGCTTAGGGGCAGGTAGCAATCAGCCCCAGCATTTT. The chain is built from TRBV11-2 and TRBJ1-5; D not certain. This CDR3 is built from 15 residues. CDR1 is SGHAT, CDR2 FQNNGV, per germline. V lost 1 base to trimming and J lost 0 bases, with 7 bases between them.

This clone was counted once. As DNA, the CDR3 is TGCGCCAGCAGCCAAGATCTCAGCTCTGGGGCCAACGTCCTGACTTTC. Protein sequence: CASSQDLSSGANVLTF. The chain couples TRBV4-1 to TRBJ2-6; the D is unclear. Germline loops: CDR1 MGHRA, CDR2 YSYEKL. Trimming left V 0 bases short and J 0 bases short, with 6 bases between. The CDR3 is 16 amino acids.

This chain links TRBV4-1 with TRBJ2-7; the match to TRBD1 covers 8 bases. The germline gives CDR1 MGHRA, CDR2 YSYEKL. The trim removed 0 bases at V and 3 bases at J, leaving 10 bases unmatched. CDR3 length: 17 residues. The CDR3 coding sequence is TGCGCCAGCAGCCAAGATCTTAGGACAGGGATGTTCTACGAGCAGTACTTC. Its translation: CASSQDLRTGMFYEQYF.

The rearrangement uses TRBV29-1 and TRBJ1-1, with TRBD1 identical over 8 bases. This CDR3 has 13 amino acids. Germline CDR1 reads SQVTM; CDR2 reads ANQGSEA. With 6 bases clipped from V and 2 bases from J, the junction kept 5 bases outside the gene matches. The CDR3 nucleotides read TGCAGCGTCGGACAGGGTGGAAACACTGAAGCTTTCTTT. It translates to CSVGQGGNTEAFF.

In its sample, this clone was seen a few times. The chain couples TRBV11-2 to TRBJ2-1, with unresolved D. The CDR3 extends over 15 amino acids. Germline CDR1 and CDR2: SGHAT and FQNNGV. Between the trimmed V and J ends, which lost 1 base and 6 bases, there was a span of 13 bases. Written as DNA, the CDR3 is TGTGCCAGCAGCTTAGTACACAGAAAGGTCAATGAGCAGTTCTTC. This codes for CASSLVHRKVNEQFF.

The chain uses TRBV7-9 and TRBJ2-7; 7 bases line up with TRBD2. Germline trimming cut 5 bases from V and 4 bases from J; bases unmatched to any gene: 11. The CDR3 loop spans 15 amino acids. Germline V lookup: CDR1 SEHNR, CDR2 FQNEAQ (reference sequence). The DNA of the CDR3 is TGTGCCAGCAGCCCGGCGGCCACGGGGGGATACGAGCAGTACTTC. It yields the protein CASSPAATGGYEQYF.

The chain combines TRBV7-2 with TRBJ2-1, with 7 positions matching TRBD2. With 0 bases clipped from V and 3 bases from J, the junction kept 2 bases outside the gene matches. Germline CDR1 reads SGHTA; CDR2 reads FQGNSA. The CDR3 spans 15 residues. The CDR3 nucleotides are TGTGCCAGCAGCTTAGCCACGGGGGGCTACAATGAGCAGTTCTTC. It codes for CASSLATGGYNEQFF.

The chain links TRBV2 to TRBJ1-1, with a weak D call TRBD1 (5 bases). Germline CDR1 SNHLY, CDR2 FYNNEI. Trimming shortened V by 7 bases and J by 5 bases, and 17 bases separated the two germline ends. The CDR3 is 14 residues long. This CDR3 reads CASNRRTGGTEAFF. The DNA for the CDR3 is TGTGCCAGCAACCGAAGGACGGGGGGGACTGAAGCTTTCTTT.

This chain joins TRBV6-1 and TRBJ1-2; 8 bases match TRBD1. CDR3 length equals 16 residues. The J segment lost 2 bases and the V segment lost 1 base, leaving 6 bases of the junction unmatched. Germline-derived CDR1 and CDR2 are MNHNS and SASEGT. The CDR3 bases are TGTGCCAGCAGTGAAGGGGCAGGGGGCGTCAACTATGGCTACACCTTC. As protein: CASSEGAGGVNYGYTF.

The CDR3 is CASSLEGAYGYTF. Here the CDR3 DNA reads TGTGCCAGCAGCTTAGAGGGGGCCTATGGCTACACCTTC. The rearrangement uses TRBV7-8 and TRBJ1-2, with TRBD1 matching 7 bases. The CDR3 has 13 amino acids. The V gene's germline CDR1 is SGHVS and CDR2 FQNEAQ. The J segment lost 4 bases and the V segment lost 1 base, leaving 0 bases of the junction unmatched.